Each of the 16 T cell receptor beta chains below was sequenced from the same sample in a study of OX40 agonist ivuxolimab in advanced cancers. Profiled with immunoSEQ multiplex PCR; TCRdb holds only in-frame clones, not every one. The repertoire includes tens of thousands of clones, 80% to 90% of them detected once, and roughly 10% sits in the top ten. The input for sequencing was CD4+ or CD8+ T cells sorted from blood, taken in a trial of the OX40 agonist ivuxolimab. These receptors all come from an adult with an advanced solid tumor such as melanoma, head and neck, liver or kidney cancer.

The chain uses TRBV4-2 and TRBJ1-3, with no clear D. The CDR3 consists of 17 residues. Trimming pared 0 bases from V and 0 bases from J, leaving 12 bases between. Germline loops: CDR1 LGHNA, CDR2 YNFKEQ. DNA of the CDR3: TGTGCCAGCAGCCAAGATCCCCCACCCGGCTCTGGAAACACCATATATTTT. It codes for CASSQDPPPGSGNTIYF.

In its sample, this clone was seen a few times. The chain recombines TRBV28 with TRBJ2-7, with 8 bases aligning to TRBD1. The CDR3 extends over 16 amino acids. Germline lookup yields CDR1 MDHEN and CDR2 SYDVKM. The V and J ends lost 0 bases and 5 bases, in that order; junction bases with no gene match: 9. This CDR3 is CASSLWIGQGAHEQYF. CDR3 nucleotides: TGTGCCAGCAGTTTATGGATAGGGCAGGGGGCCCACGAGCAGTACTTC.

The chain uses TRBV5-1 and TRBJ2-1, with 8 bases lining up with TRBD2. The germline gives CDR1 SGHRS, CDR2 YFSETQ. CDR3 length: 15 residues. Trimming removed 0 bases from V and 4 bases from J; junction bases left unmatched: 3. CDR3 nucleotides: TGCGCCAGCAGCTTGGGAAGCGGGGGTTACAATGAGCAGTTCTTC. Amino acid sequence: CASSLGSGGYNEQFF.

The chain recombines TRBV11-2 with TRBJ2-3; D gene ambiguous. Trimming removed 1 base from V and 1 base from J, with 9 bases in between. The germline gives CDR1 SGHAT, CDR2 FQNNGV. CDR3 length equals 15 residues. CDR3 amino acids: CASSLGFTGTDTQYF. CDR3 nucleotide sequence: TGTGCCAGCAGCTTAGGGTTCACAGGCACAGATACGCAGTATTTT.

This chain joins TRBV10-3 and TRBJ1-3, with a tentative D call TRBD1 (5 bases). Per the germline V gene, CDR1 is ENHRY and CDR2 is SYGVKD. The CDR3 is 16 amino acids. Trimming cost V 4 bases and J 0 bases, with 13 bases left between them. The CDR3 sequence: CAISVGAAYSGNTIYF. The CDR3 DNA reads TGTGCCATCAGTGTCGGGGCCGCTTACTCTGGAAACACCATATATTTT.

This clone was counted once. This chain joins TRBV18 and TRBJ2-2, with D possibly matching TRBD1 (5 bases). V lost 3 bases, J lost 0 bases, and 11 bases lay in between. The germline V gene has CDR1 KGHSH and CDR2 LQKENI. The CDR3 length is 16 residues. CDR3 sequence: CASSPAQVSNTGELFF. The DNA of the CDR3 is TGTGCCAGCTCACCGGCACAGGTATCGAACACCGGGGAGCTGTTTTTT.

This chain uses TRBV18 with TRBJ1-1; the match to TRBD1 covers 10 bases. CDR1 KGHSH and CDR2 LQKENI come from the germline V gene. The CDR3 loop spans 14 amino acids. J lost 3 bases, V lost 4 bases, and 2 bases had no gene match. Written as DNA, the CDR3 is TGTGCCAGCTCACAGGGACAGGGGTACACTGAAGCTTTCTTT. Its protein product is CASSQGQGYTEAFF. Supplemented by reference TRBV18 and TRBJ1-1, the full variable domain reads NAGVMQNPRHLVRRRGQEARLRCSPMKGHSHVYWYRQLPEEGLKFMVYLQKENIIDESGMPKERFSAEFPKEGPSILRIQQVVRGDSAAYFCASSQGQGYTEAFFGQGTRLTVV.

The chain employs TRBV6-6 and TRBJ2-7; TRBD1 agrees at 8 bases. CDR3 length: 16 residues. Germline loops: CDR1 MNHNY, CDR2 SVGAGI (reference sequence). V lost 5 bases and J lost 1; bases outside the gene matches: 10. The CDR3 DNA reads TGTGCCAGCAGTCCTCCCGGACAGGGAAGGTCCTACGAGCAGTACTTC. Amino acids: CASSPPGQGRSYEQYF.

CDR3 in amino acids: CASRPGDYNEQFF. CDR3 nucleotides: TGTGCCAGCAGGCCCGGAGACTACAATGAGCAGTTCTTC. This chain links TRBV2 with TRBJ2-1, with D unclear. The CDR3 spans 13 residues. V was clipped by 6 bases and J by 3 bases, with 9 bases between them. Germline V gives CDR1 SNHLY, CDR2 FYNNEI.

The chain joins TRBV6-6 to TRBJ1-5, with D hard to call. V lost 2 bases, J lost 5 bases, and 13 bases lay in between. Germline loops: CDR1 MNHNY, CDR2 SVGAGI (reference sequence). The CDR3 sequence is 15 residues long. The CDR3 DNA reads TGTGCCAGCAGTTACCTTGCTCAGACCGATCAGCCCCAGCATTTT. Residues: CASSYLAQTDQPQHF.

This clone is a singleton in its sample. V usage is TRBV5-4 and J usage is TRBJ2-7; 9 bases are a match to TRBD2. The CDR3 loop spans 15 amino acids. Germline assignment: CDR1 SGHNT and CDR2 YYREEE (reference sequence). The V and J ends lost 4 bases and 0 bases, in that order; junction bases with no gene match: 5. The CDR3 reads CASSQELAGSYEQYF. The CDR3, as DNA: TGTGCCAGCAGCCAAGAACTAGCGGGCTCCTACGAGCAGTACTTC.

The table lists this clone with a count of one. Other DNA sequences in the same sample also yield this CDR3. V gene TRBV7-9 combines with J gene TRBJ1-5; 7 bases agree with TRBD1. Germline trimming cut 4 bases from V and 5 bases from J; bases unmatched to any gene: 2. The germline V gene has CDR1 SEHNR and CDR2 FQNEAQ (reference sequence). The CDR3 totals 13 residues. The CDR3 here is CASSSQGDQPQHF. Here the CDR3 DNA reads TGTGCCAGCAGCTCTCAGGGGGATCAGCCCCAGCATTTT.

The chain combines TRBV7-9 with TRBJ1-2; no clear D. V dropped 3 bases and J dropped 8 bases, with 13 bases sitting between them. CDR1 SEHNR and CDR2 FQNEAQ come from the germline V gene (reference sequence). This CDR3 is 13 amino acids long. The CDR3 reads CASSFLVTGGYTF. CDR3 sequence (DNA): TGTGCCAGCAGCTTTTTAGTCACGGGCGGCTACACCTTC.

The chain joins TRBV6-5 to TRBJ2-1; D is unclear. The CDR3 spans 15 residues. CDR1 is MNHEY, CDR2 SVGAGI, per germline. V lost 0 bases to trimming and J lost 0 bases, with 6 bases between them. This CDR3 reads CASSYSQSSYNEQFF. DNA for the CDR3: TGTGCCAGCAGTTACTCGCAGAGCTCCTACAATGAGCAGTTCTTC.

This clone has a single count. The chain recombines TRBV6-1 with TRBJ2-5; unclear D gene. Germline V gene sequence: CDR1 MNHNS, CDR2 SASEGT. This CDR3 region has 14 residues. The germline V and J ends were trimmed by 1 base and 5 bases, with 11 bases remaining between them. The CDR3 is CASSEDWNTETQYF. As DNA, the CDR3 is TGTGCCAGCAGTGAAGACTGGAATACGGAGACCCAGTACTTC.

About this clone itself: At one boundary the junction diverges from the germline segment, which might be a read error. The chain is built from TRBV7-7 and TRBJ2-7, with D perhaps matching TRBD1 (5 bases). The CDR3 spans 14 residues. The germline gives CDR1 SSHAT, CDR2 FNYEAQ (reference sequence). The CDR3 protein is CASNEPTVLYEQYF. DNA of the CDR3: TGTGCTAGCAACGAGCCGACAGTTCTCTACGAGCAGTACTTC.